This record looks at one T cell receptor beta chain sequence and its context. Its antigen remains unknown. This entry comes from a study of T cell repertoires in cytomegalovirus infection. J was trimmed by 0 bases and V by 5 bases; bases with no gene match: 8. Per germline, CDR1 SEHNR and CDR2 FQNEAQ (reference sequence). The CDR3 has 16 amino acids. The study's findings and limits: Clonotype analysis showed dominance of the ex vivo response by HLA-C-restricted CMV-specific TCR beta clonotypes.

MiXCR, run by TCRdb on the reads, gives a single entry per CDR3 protein. The table lists 900,000 to 950,000 distinct CDR3 sequences, roughly 31% of them singletons. The TCR was taken from a human donor in good health (CMV status not recorded). Some clones in this sample may be carry-over from other donors' samples. The sequencing here drew on cultured CD8+ T cells from PBMCs, taken from culture after CMV antigen stimulation. This sequence joins TRBV7-9 and TRBJ2-3; 7 bases are shared with TRBD1. Here the CDR3 DNA reads TGTGCCAGCAGCCGGGACAGTTTTAGGAGCACAGATACGCAGTATTTT. Residues: CASSRDSFRSTDTQYF. The complete variable domain, with remaining parts taken from reference TRBV7-9 and TRBJ2-3, reads DTGVSQNPRHKITKRGQNVTFRCDPISEHNRLYWYRQTLGQGPEFLTYFQNEAQLEKSRLLSDRFSAERPKGSFSTLEIQRTEQGDSAMYLCASSRDSFRSTDTQYFGPGTRLTVL.